This TCR beta chain originates from a study of blood T cell repertoires in COVID-19. Study in general: Collection of acute and convalescent COVID-19 samples took place in the United States, Italy and Spain. PBMCs, B-cell-depleted T cells, or T cells provided the cDNA or gDNA that made up the material.

Authors' processing steps: Estimates of nucleated cell counts were drawn from the amplification of reference gene primers. Repertoires were generated with immunoSEQ multiplex PCR, while TCRdb's copy carries only in-frame clones and drops some. The V and J calls and clone size come from that table; D and trimming were worked out from the DNA. The sample includes 230,000 or so clones, around 83% of them seen just once. Per germline, CDR1 SGHTA and CDR2 FQGNSA. The CDR3 contains 13 residues. Trimming shortened V by 1 base and J by 10 bases, and 10 bases separated the two germline ends. To note about this clone: At the DNA level, this CDR3 is encoded by other sequences in the same sample as well.

Input material: peripheral blood. The origin of this receptor is a man in his forties with active or convalescent COVID-19. This chain links TRBV7-2 with TRBJ1-4; D uncertain. CDR3 in DNA: TGTGCCAGCAGCTTAGATCGAGAGAGAAAACTGTTTTTT. This codes for CASSLDRERKLFF.